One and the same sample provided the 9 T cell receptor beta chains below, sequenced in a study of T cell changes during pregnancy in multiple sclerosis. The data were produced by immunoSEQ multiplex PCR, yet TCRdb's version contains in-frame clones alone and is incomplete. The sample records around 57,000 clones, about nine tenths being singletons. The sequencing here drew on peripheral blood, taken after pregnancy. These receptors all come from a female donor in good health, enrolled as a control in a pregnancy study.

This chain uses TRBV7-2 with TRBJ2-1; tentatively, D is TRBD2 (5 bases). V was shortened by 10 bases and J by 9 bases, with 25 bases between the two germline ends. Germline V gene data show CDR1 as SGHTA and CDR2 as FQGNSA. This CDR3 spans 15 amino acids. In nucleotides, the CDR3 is TGTGCCACTAAAGGGAGCAGAGCCGCTACGATTGAGCAGTTCTTC. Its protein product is CATKGSRAATIEQFF.

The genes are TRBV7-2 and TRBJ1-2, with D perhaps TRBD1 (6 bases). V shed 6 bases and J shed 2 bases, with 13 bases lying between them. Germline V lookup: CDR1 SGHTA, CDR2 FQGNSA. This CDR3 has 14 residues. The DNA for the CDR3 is TGTGCCAGCAGTTCATCTACAGGGAACTATGGCTACACCTTC. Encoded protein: CASSSSTGNYGYTF.

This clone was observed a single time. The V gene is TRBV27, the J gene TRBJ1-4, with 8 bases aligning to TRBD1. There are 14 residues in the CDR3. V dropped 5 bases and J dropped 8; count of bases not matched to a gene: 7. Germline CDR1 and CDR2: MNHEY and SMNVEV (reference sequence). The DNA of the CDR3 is TGTGCCAGCAGTCCCCGGACAGGGTTCGAAAAACTGTTTTTT. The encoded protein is CASSPRTGFEKLFF.

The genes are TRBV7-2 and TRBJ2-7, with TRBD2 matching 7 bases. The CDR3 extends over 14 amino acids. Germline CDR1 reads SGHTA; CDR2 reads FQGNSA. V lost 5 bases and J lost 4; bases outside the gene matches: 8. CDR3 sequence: CASSVPGTIYEQYF. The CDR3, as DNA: TGTGCCAGCAGCGTCCCCGGGACTATATACGAGCAGTACTTC.

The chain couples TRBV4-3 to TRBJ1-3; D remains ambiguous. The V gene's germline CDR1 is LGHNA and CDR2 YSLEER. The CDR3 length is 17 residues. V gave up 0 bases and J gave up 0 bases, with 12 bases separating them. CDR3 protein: CASSQDLGLNSGNTIYF. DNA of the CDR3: TGCGCCAGCAGCCAAGATTTGGGCCTTAACTCTGGAAACACCATATATTTT.

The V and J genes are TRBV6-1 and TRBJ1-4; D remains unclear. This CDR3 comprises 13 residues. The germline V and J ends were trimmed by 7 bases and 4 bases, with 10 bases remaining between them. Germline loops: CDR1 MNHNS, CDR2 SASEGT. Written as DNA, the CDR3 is TGTGCCAGCACTGCCCAGCGTAATGAAAAACTGTTTTTT. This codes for CASTAQRNEKLFF.

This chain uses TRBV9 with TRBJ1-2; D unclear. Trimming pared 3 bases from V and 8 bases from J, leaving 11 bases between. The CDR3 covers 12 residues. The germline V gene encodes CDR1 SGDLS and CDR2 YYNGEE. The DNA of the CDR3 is TGTGCCAGCAGCGCAAGTACTTCCGGCTACACCTTC. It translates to CASSASTSGYTF.

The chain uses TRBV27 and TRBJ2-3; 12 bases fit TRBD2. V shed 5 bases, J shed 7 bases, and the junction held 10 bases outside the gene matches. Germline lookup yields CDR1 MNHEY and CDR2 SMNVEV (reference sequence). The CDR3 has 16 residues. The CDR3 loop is CASSKLLAGGLYTQYF. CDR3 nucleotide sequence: TGTGCCAGCAGTAAGCTTCTAGCGGGGGGGCTGTATACGCAGTATTTT.

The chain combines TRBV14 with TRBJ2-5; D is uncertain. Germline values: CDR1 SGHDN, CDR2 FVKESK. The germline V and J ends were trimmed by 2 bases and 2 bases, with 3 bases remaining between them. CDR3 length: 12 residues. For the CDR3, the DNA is TGTGCCAGCAGCCAACAGCAAGAGACCCAGTACTTC. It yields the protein CASSQQQETQYF.